The present T cell receptor beta chain was sequenced within a study of blood T cell repertoires in COVID-19. The method was immunoSEQ multiplex PCR; TCRdb's version includes in-frame clones alone and lacks a portion of them. There are around 250,000 clones in the sample; around 87% occur only once, and over 6% lies in the top ten. The V segment lost 4 bases and the J segment 4 bases; nucleotides outside the gene matches: 10. The CDR3 has 15 amino acids. Germline assignment: CDR1 LNHDA and CDR2 SQIVND (reference sequence). This sequence originates from a woman in her sixties or seventies with active or convalescent COVID-19. Sample: peripheral blood. The chain links TRBV19 to TRBJ2-7, with 7 bases matching TRBD1. CDR3 loop: CASSKLTGQGYEQYF. The CDR3 nucleotides are TGTGCCAGTAGTAAATTGACAGGGCAGGGATACGAGCAGTACTTC.